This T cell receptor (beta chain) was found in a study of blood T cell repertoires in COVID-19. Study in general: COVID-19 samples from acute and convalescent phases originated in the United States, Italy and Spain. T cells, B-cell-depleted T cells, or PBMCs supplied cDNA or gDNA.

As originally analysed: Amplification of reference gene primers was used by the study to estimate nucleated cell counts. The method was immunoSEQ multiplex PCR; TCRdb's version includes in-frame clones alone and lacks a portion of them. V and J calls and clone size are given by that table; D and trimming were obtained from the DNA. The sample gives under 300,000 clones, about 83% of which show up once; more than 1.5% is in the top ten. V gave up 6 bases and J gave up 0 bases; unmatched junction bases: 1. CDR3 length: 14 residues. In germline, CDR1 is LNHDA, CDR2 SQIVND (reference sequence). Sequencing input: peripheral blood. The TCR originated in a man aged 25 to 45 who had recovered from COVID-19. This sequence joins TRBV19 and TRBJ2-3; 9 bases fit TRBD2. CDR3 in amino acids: CASSTSGSTDTQYF. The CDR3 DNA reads TGTGCCAGTAGCACTAGCGGGAGCACAGATACGCAGTATTTT. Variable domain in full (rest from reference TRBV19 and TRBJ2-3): DGGITQSPKYLFRKEGQNVTLSCEQNLNHDAMYWYRQDPGQGLRLIYYSQIVNDFQKGDIAEGYSVSREKKESFPLTVTSAQKNPTAFYLCASSTSGSTDTQYFGPGTRLTVL.